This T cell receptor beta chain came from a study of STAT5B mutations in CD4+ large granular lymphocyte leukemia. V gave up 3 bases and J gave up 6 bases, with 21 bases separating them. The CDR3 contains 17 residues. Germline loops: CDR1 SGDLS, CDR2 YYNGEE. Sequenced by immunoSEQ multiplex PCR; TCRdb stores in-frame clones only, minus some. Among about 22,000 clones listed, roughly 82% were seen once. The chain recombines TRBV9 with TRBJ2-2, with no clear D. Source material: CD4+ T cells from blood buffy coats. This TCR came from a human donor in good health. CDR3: CASSAPRKTWDSGELFF. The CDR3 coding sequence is TGTGCCAGCAGCGCACCGAGGAAGACTTGGGATTCCGGGGAGCTGTTTTTT.